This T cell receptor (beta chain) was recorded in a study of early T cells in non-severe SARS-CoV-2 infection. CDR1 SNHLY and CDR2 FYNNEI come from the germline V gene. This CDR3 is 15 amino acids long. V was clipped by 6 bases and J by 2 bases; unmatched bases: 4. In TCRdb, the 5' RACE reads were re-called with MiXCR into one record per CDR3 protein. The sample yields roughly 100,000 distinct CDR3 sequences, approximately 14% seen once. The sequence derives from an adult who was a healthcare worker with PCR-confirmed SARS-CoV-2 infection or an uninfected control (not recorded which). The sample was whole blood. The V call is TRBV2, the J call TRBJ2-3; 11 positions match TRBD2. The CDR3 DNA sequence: TGTGCCAGCAGGGAGACTAGCGGGATCACAGATACGCAGTATTTT. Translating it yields CASRETSGITDTQYF.